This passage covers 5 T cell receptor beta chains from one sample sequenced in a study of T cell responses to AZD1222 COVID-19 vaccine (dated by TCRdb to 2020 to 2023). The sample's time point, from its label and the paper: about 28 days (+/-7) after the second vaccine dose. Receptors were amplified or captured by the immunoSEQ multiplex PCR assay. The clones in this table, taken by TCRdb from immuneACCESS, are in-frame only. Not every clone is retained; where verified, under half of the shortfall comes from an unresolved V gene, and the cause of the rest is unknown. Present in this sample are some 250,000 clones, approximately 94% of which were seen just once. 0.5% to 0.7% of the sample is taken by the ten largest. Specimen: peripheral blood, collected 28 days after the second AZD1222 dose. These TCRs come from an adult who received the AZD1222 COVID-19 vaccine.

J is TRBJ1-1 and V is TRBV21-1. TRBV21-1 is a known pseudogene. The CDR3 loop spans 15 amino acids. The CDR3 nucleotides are TGTGCCAGCAGCAAAGCGCTGGGGGGCAACACTGAAGCTTTCTTT. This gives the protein CASSKALGGNTEAFF.

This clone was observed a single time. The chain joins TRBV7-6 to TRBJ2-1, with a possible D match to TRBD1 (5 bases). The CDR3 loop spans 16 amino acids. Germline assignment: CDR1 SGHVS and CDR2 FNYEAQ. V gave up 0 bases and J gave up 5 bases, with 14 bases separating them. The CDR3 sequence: CASSLASGPPNNEQFF. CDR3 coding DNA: TGTGCCAGCAGCTTAGCGTCAGGGCCCCCCAACAATGAGCAGTTCTTC.

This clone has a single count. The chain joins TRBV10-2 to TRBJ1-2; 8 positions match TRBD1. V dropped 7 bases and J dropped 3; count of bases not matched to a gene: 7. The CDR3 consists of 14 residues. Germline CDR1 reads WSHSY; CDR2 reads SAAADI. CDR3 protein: CASNPDRGYYGYTF. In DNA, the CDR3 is TGCGCCAGCAACCCCGACAGGGGATACTATGGCTACACCTTC.

This CDR3 reads CASSTGGLALGSYEQYF. The CDR3 DNA sequence: TGTGCCAGTAGTACAGGGGGACTAGCCCTAGGATCCTACGAGCAGTACTTC. The chain joins TRBV19 to TRBJ2-7; TRBD2 matches at 9 bases. V was clipped by 4 bases and J by 1 base; unmatched bases: 11. There are 17 residues in the CDR3. The germline gives CDR1 LNHDA, CDR2 SQIVND (reference sequence).

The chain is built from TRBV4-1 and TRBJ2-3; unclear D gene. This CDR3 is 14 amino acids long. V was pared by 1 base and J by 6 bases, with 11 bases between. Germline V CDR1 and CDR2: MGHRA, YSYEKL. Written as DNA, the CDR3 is TGCGCCAGCAGCCAAGCGTACGCGCTGGATACGCAGTATTTT. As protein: CASSQAYALDTQYF.